Below are 6 T cell receptor beta chains sequenced from a single sample in a study of chemoradiotherapy in HPV16-positive cancers. Assay: immunoSEQ multiplex PCR; the TCRdb copy retains only in-frame clones and omits some. The table shows roughly 20,000 clones, with about 80% occurring only once. Source: blood, taken from a patient who underwent chemoradiotherapy. These receptors originate from a human donor with HPV-associated anogenital cancer.

The chain has TRBV10-3 and TRBJ1-2; TRBD1 might be the D (5 bases). Trimming removed 2 bases at V and 6 bases at J, with 13 bases between. The CDR3 totals 14 residues. The germline V gene encodes CDR1 ENHRY and CDR2 SYGVKD. The CDR3 nucleotides are TGTGCCATCAGTGAGGAGGTGGGGACCAATGGCTACACCTTC. It specifies CAISEEVGTNGYTF.

The V and J genes are TRBV5-1 and TRBJ1-3; D is unclear. This CDR3 comprises 17 residues. V lost 0 bases and J 4 bases, leaving 17 bases between the germline ends. Germline assignment: CDR1 SGHRS and CDR2 YFSETQ. CDR3 region: CASSLEAGSMWGNTIYF. Written as DNA, the CDR3 is TGCGCCAGCAGCTTGGAGGCAGGTTCTATGTGGGGAAACACCATATATTTT.

This clone was counted between two and nine times. The chain employs TRBV2 and TRBJ1-2; no clear D gene. V was cut by 0 bases and J by 4 bases, with 6 bases left in between. The CDR3 is 13 residues long. Germline V gives CDR1 SNHLY, CDR2 FYNNEI. This CDR3 is CASSEAQSYGYTF. The CDR3 DNA sequence: TGTGCCAGCAGTGAAGCGCAAAGCTATGGCTACACCTTC. The entire variable domain, with the rest obtained from reference TRBV2 and TRBJ1-2, is as follows: EPEVTQTPSHQVTQMGQEVILRCVPISNHLYFYWYRQILGQKVEFLVSFYNNEISEKSEIFDDQFSVERPDGSNFTLKIRSTKLEDSAMYFCASSEAQSYGYTFGSGTRLTVV.

The rearrangement uses TRBV5-6 and TRBJ2-7; 9 bases fit TRBD1. The J segment lost 6 bases and the V segment lost 4 bases, leaving 5 bases of the junction unmatched. Germline V gene sequence: CDR1 SGHDT, CDR2 YYEEEE. The CDR3 totals 13 residues. As DNA, the CDR3 is TGTGCCAGCAGCGGAATGGACAGGGGCGAGCAGTACTTC. This codes for CASSGMDRGEQYF.

The V gene is TRBV7-3, the J gene TRBJ1-2, with D unclear. Germline V gene lookup returns CDR1 SGHTA and CDR2 FQGTGA. The CDR3 loop spans 16 amino acids. V lost 1 base and J lost 8, with 20 bases in between. The CDR3 loop is CASSLSAGILGGGYTF. The CDR3 DNA reads TGTGCCAGCAGCTTAAGCGCGGGCATCCTAGGAGGGGGCTACACCTTC.

This sequence joins TRBV7-8 and TRBJ1-2; D not resolved. The CDR3 consists of 14 residues. Germline loops: CDR1 SGHVS, CDR2 FQNEAQ. V lost 5 bases to trimming and J lost 0 bases, with 10 bases between them. CDR3 sequence reads: CASSRASANYGYTF. CDR3 coding DNA: TGTGCCAGCAGCCGCGCGTCAGCTAACTATGGCTACACCTTC. Full variable domain (missing parts from reference TRBV7-8 and TRBJ1-2): GAGVSQSPRYKVAKRGQDVALRCDPISGHVSLFWYQQALGQGPEFLTYFQNEAQLDKSGLPSDRFFAERPEGSVSTLKIQRTQQEDSAVYLCASSRASANYGYTFGSGTRLTVV.